This T cell receptor beta chain was recorded in a study of blood T cell repertoires in COVID-19. On the study more broadly: Some COVID-19 samples were acute and others convalescent; all came from the United States, Italy and Spain.

In terms of age and location, participants ranged from roughly 18 to 100 years and lived in about two dozen US areas. Cohort 3 recovered donors had two negative PCRs, clearance, or symptom resolution. Comments on this clone: At one of its ends the junction is not consistent with the germline gene, which may arise from a read error.

Germline V CDR1 and CDR2: MNHNS, SASEGT. The CDR3 runs 14 residues. Per the study methods: Amplifying reference gene primers gave estimates of nucleated cell counts. Method: immunoSEQ multiplex PCR; TCRdb's copy keeps in-frame clones and lacks some. The DNA gave D and trimming, while V, J and clone size come from that table. The data contain a few hundred thousand clones, approximately 89% of them seen just once; the ten biggest clones take up 1% to 1.5%. The sample comprised PBMCs or T cells enriched from blood (not recorded which). The sequence was collected from a man aged 25-45 years who had recovered from COVID-19. The V and J genes are TRBV6-1 and TRBJ1-6, with TRBD1 matching 10 bases. The CDR3, as DNA: TGTGCCAGCAGGGAAGGGGACAGGGGAAAGCCCCTCCACTTT. Protein product: CASREGDRGKPLHF.